This T cell receptor (beta chain) was identified during a study of early stage breast cancer tumors. The protocol was immunoSEQ multiplex PCR, while the TCRdb copy is restricted to in-frame clones and leaves out a portion. The profile shows 25,000 to 35,000 clones, approximately 54% of them singletons. Losses at the gene ends were 1 base for V and 2 bases for J; bases not matched to a gene: 2. The germline V gene has CDR1 LNHDA and CDR2 SQIVND (reference sequence). The CDR3 is made up of 14 amino acids. Sequencing was performed on breast tumor tissue. The TCR was taken from a person in their fifties with breast cancer. The genes are TRBV19 and TRBJ2-7; TRBD1 aligns across 7 bases. The CDR3 nucleotides are TGTGCCAGTAGTATAGGGGGGACAGCCTACGAGCAGTACTTC. Residues: CASSIGGTAYEQYF.